Sequencing of this TCR beta chain was carried out in a study of OX40 agonist ivuxolimab in advanced cancers. Produced via immunoSEQ multiplex PCR; TCRdb's table is partial and in-frame only. The sample consists of about 53,000 clones, approximately 86% of them appearing once. V lost 1 base to trimming and J lost 6 bases; unmatched junction nucleotides: 8. CDR1 and CDR2 from the germline V gene are SGHTA and FQGTGA. The CDR3 sequence is 16 residues long. This TCR came from an adult with an advanced solid tumor such as melanoma, head and neck, liver or kidney cancer. This material consisted of CD4+ or CD8+ T cells sorted from blood, taken in a trial of the OX40 agonist ivuxolimab. The chain uses TRBV7-3 and TRBJ2-3; 9 bases are shared with TRBD2. The CDR3 protein is CASSLMAGGPTDTQYF. The DNA of the CDR3 is TGTGCCAGCAGCTTAATGGCGGGAGGGCCAACCGATACGCAGTATTTT. Together with reference TRBV7-3 and TRBJ2-3, the CDR3 gives the full variable domain: GAGVSQTPSNKVTEKGKYVELRCDPISGHTALYWYRQSLGQGPEFLIYFQGTGAADDSGLPNDRFFAVRPEGSVSTLKIQRTERGDSAVYLCASSLMAGGPTDTQYFGPGTRLTVL.